Following are 23 T cell receptor beta chains from one sample sequenced in a study of blood T cell repertoires in COVID-19 (dated by TCRdb to about 2020). Libraries were built with the immunoSEQ multiplex PCR assay. The immuneACCESS repertoire file appears here via TCRdb, limited to in-frame rearrangements. These files lack a portion of the clones; in checked studies, under half of the deficit traces to unresolved V genes, and the cause of the others is not known. For this sample there are around 430,000 clones; 85% to 90% appear just once. Clones ranked in the top ten supply roughly 9.4% of the sample. Sequenced material: PBMCs or T cells enriched from blood (not recorded which). The receptors shown here come from a woman in her 50s who had recovered from COVID-19.

The rearrangement uses TRBV20-1 and TRBJ1-2; possibly TRBD1 for D (6 bases). V lost 3 bases, J lost 7 bases, and 15 bases lay in between. Germline V gene sequence: CDR1 DFQATT, CDR2 SNEGSKA (reference sequence). The CDR3 spans 13 residues. The chain's CDR3 is CSASRGLGGGYTF. CDR3 bases: TGCAGTGCTAGTCGCGGGTTAGGGGGTGGCTACACCTTC.

CDR3 loop: CASSVSGGVTEAFF. The DNA of the CDR3 is TGTGCCAGCAGTGTTAGCGGCGGGGTCACTGAAGCTTTCTTT. The rearrangement uses TRBV2 and TRBJ1-1, with D hard to call. CDR1 and CDR2 from the germline V gene are SNHLY and FYNNEI. V lost 4 bases and J 4 bases, leaving 13 bases between the germline ends. This CDR3 has 14 residues.

As for this clone: The sample holds other DNA sequences that translate to the same CDR3. J is TRBJ2-7 and V is TRBV5-1; 8 bases align to TRBD2. CDR1 is SGHRS, CDR2 YFSETQ, per germline. After removal of 2 bases from V and 4 bases from J, the junction contained 5 bases not matched to a gene. The length of the CDR3 is 14 residues. This CDR3 reads CASSLGGGPYEQYF. DNA of the CDR3: TGCGCCAGCAGCTTAGGCGGGGGGCCTTACGAGCAGTACTTC.

Regarding this clone: This likely comes from a read error, as the CDR3 has no conserved phenylalanine or tryptophan at its end. The DNA is left out, because the CDR3 cannot be placed on it with certainty; the CDR3 is given as TCRdb lists it. The chain carries TRBV7-9 and TRBJ1-2. The CDR3 length is 11 residues, termini included. CDR1 is SEHNR, CDR2 FQNEAQ, per germline (reference sequence). CDR3 amino acids: CASSASRFLSL.

The chain has TRBV5-6 and TRBJ1-6; D may be TRBD1 (6 bases). V was trimmed by 2 bases and J by 13 bases, leaving 19 bases between them. The CDR3 consists of 15 residues. Germline CDR1 SGHDT, CDR2 YYEEEE. The CDR3: CASSFGQTIRGPLHF. In DNA, the CDR3 is TGTGCCAGCAGCTTTGGACAGACGATAAGAGGTCCCCTCCACTTT.

The chain links TRBV5-6 to TRBJ1-5; D is unresolved. V was shortened by 2 bases and J by 2 bases, with 23 bases between the two germline ends. There are 19 residues in the CDR3. The germline CDR1 and CDR2 sequences are SGHDT and YYEEEE. For the CDR3, the DNA is TGTGCCAGCAGCTTAGACTGGGGTCTTATCCCGGAGGGCAATCAGCCCCAGCATTTT. This gives the protein CASSLDWGLIPEGNQPQHF.

Concerning this clone: This sample also contains other DNA sequences that code for the same CDR3. J is TRBJ2-2 and V is TRBV4-1, with a weak D call TRBD1 (5 bases). Trimming took 0 bases from V and 6 from J, leaving 11 bases between them. Germline-derived CDR1 and CDR2 are MGHRA and YSYEKL. The CDR3 extends over 15 amino acids. In nucleotides, the CDR3 is TGCGCCAGCAGCCAAGATAGGGGTCGGGCCGGGGAGCTGTTTTTT. This encodes CASSQDRGRAGELFF.

J is TRBJ2-3 and V is TRBV3-1 (or the pseudogene TRBV3-2), with D perhaps matching TRBD2 (7 bases). The CDR3 is 17 residues long. CDR1 is LGHDT, CDR2 YNNKEL, per germline (reference sequence). With 4 bases removed from V and 1 base from J, the gap between germline ends came to 18 bases. This chain's CDR3 is CASSPLGGALGTDTQYF. The CDR3 DNA sequence: TGTGCCAGCAGCCCCCTAGGGGGGGCCTTGGGCACAGATACGCAGTATTTT.

The V call is TRBV7-3, the J call TRBJ2-7, with D possibly being TRBD1 (6 bases). Trimming took 5 bases from V and 3 from J, leaving 17 bases between them. The germline CDR1 and CDR2 sequences are SGHTA and FQGTGA. The CDR3 has 15 residues. As DNA, the CDR3 is TGTGCCAGCAGCCCCCCCCGGACAGAATACTACGAGCAGTACTTC. Its protein is CASSPPRTEYYEQYF.

This clone has at least ten counts. This rearrangement joins TRBV7-8 to TRBJ1-6; D gene uncertain. V was cut by 2 bases and J by 10 bases, with 6 bases left in between. Germline V CDR1 and CDR2: SGHVS, FQNEAQ. The CDR3 sequence is 12 residues long. The CDR3 DNA reads as TGTGCCAGCAGCTTACCGACATCACCCCTCCACTTT. Translating gives CASSLPTSPLHF.

This clone was found once. This rearrangement joins TRBV10-3 to TRBJ2-7; D unclear. Trimming shortened V by 8 bases and J by 0 bases, and 8 bases separated the two germline ends. This CDR3 region has 12 residues. Germline CDR1 ENHRY, CDR2 SYGVKD. CDR3 protein: CAISPYSYEQYF. CDR3 nucleotide sequence: TGTGCCATCTCCCCTTACTCCTACGAGCAGTACTTC.

The table lists this clone with a count of one. The rearrangement uses TRBV28 and TRBJ2-5; TRBD2 might be the D (7 bases). The CDR3 is 14 residues long. V was shortened by 6 bases and J by 1 base, with 12 bases between the two germline ends. Germline V gene data show CDR1 as MDHEN and CDR2 as SYDVKM. CDR3 DNA: TGTGCCAGCAGCCGCGGGGGCCCCCAAGAGACCCAGTACTTC. This sequence encodes CASSRGGPQETQYF.

The chain has TRBV2 and TRBJ1-4; 8 bases agree with TRBD1. This CDR3 region has 14 residues. V shed 3 bases, J shed 6 bases, and the junction held 3 bases outside the gene matches. Germline CDR1 is SNHLY and CDR2 is FYNNEI. CDR3 sequence reads: CASSDGQGDEKLFF. DNA of the CDR3: TGTGCCAGCAGTGATGGACAGGGAGATGAAAAACTGTTTTTT. The full variable domain, its missing parts supplied by reference TRBV2 and TRBJ1-4, is EPEVTQTPSHQVTQMGQEVILRCVPISNHLYFYWYRQILGQKVEFLVSFYNNEISEKSEIFDDQFSVERPDGSNFTLKIRSTKLEDSAMYFCASSDGQGDEKLFFGSGTQLSVL.

The chain combines TRBV19 with TRBJ1-5, with TRBD1 identical over 9 bases. This CDR3 region has 16 residues. Trimming removed 5 bases from V and 5 bases from J; junction bases left unmatched: 10. The germline CDR1 and CDR2 sequences are LNHDA and SQIVND (reference sequence). DNA of the CDR3: TGTGCCAGTAGTGTCACAACAGGGGGCGCATATCAGCCCCAGCATTTT. Residues: CASSVTTGGAYQPQHF.

This rearrangement joins TRBV10-2 to TRBJ2-7; 7 nucleotides align to TRBD1. This CDR3 contains 13 residues. The germline V gene encodes CDR1 WSHSY and CDR2 SAAADI. The V and J ends lost 6 bases and 3 bases, in that order; junction bases with no gene match: 5. The CDR3 reads CASSFGDSYEQYF. The CDR3 DNA is TGCGCCAGCAGCTTCGGGGACAGCTACGAGCAGTACTTC.

V and J are TRBV19 and TRBJ2-3; 8 bases agree with TRBD1. CDR1 is LNHDA, CDR2 SQIVND, per germline (reference sequence). The CDR3 is 18 residues long. The V and J ends lost 5 bases and 2 bases, in that order; junction bases with no gene match: 15. In DNA, the CDR3 is TGTGCCAGTAGTGCCCGACCAATCGGACAGGGACACACAGATACGCAGTATTTT. Translation: CASSARPIGQGHTDTQYF. Based on the CDR3 plus reference TRBV19 and TRBJ2-3, the full variable domain is DGGITQSPKYLFRKEGQNVTLSCEQNLNHDAMYWYRQDPGQGLRLIYYSQIVNDFQKGDIAEGYSVSREKKESFPLTVTSAQKNPTAFYLCASSARPIGQGHTDTQYFGPGTRLTVL.

This chain joins TRBV6-1 and TRBJ2-7, with 8 bases matching TRBD1. CDR1 is MNHNS and CDR2 is SASEGT in the germline V gene. CDR3 length: 14 residues. The trim removed 2 bases at V and 7 bases at J, leaving 7 bases unmatched. The CDR3 loop reads CASSETGQAKEQYF. In nucleotides, the CDR3 is TGTGCCAGCAGTGAAACGGGACAGGCAAAGGAGCAGTACTTC.

In its sample, this clone was seen a few times. The genes are TRBV11-3 and TRBJ1-1, with 8 bases identical to TRBD1. Germline loops: CDR1 SGHNT, CDR2 YENEEA. This CDR3 has 14 residues. V was pared by 5 bases and J by 5 bases, with 7 bases of the junction left unmatched. The CDR3 loop is CASSPQGVGTEAFF. The CDR3 DNA is TGTGCCAGCAGCCCACAGGGGGTAGGGACTGAAGCTTTCTTT.

This clone was seen only once. This rearrangement joins TRBV7-9 to TRBJ2-3, with 12 bases lining up with TRBD2. The length of the CDR3 is 16 residues. Germline V gives CDR1 SEHNR, CDR2 FQNEAQ (reference sequence). Trimming cost V 5 bases and J 4 bases; bases outside gene matches: 7. CDR3 DNA sequence: TGTGCCAGCAGCCCCTGGACTAGCGGGACGTCAGATACGCAGTATTTT. Translation gives CASSPWTSGTSDTQYF.

The V call is TRBV23-1, the J call TRBJ1-5, with 8 positions matching TRBD1. TRBV23-1 is noted as an ORF with a role that remains uncertain. J gave up 1 base and V 4 bases, and 6 bases lay outside the gene matches. The CDR3 loop spans 16 amino acids. The CDR3 loop reads CASSLGQGKSNQPQHF. The CDR3 bases are TGCGCCAGCAGTCTCGGACAGGGTAAGAGCAATCAGCCCCAGCATTTT.

V usage is TRBV2 and J usage is TRBJ1-1, with a possible D match to TRBD1 (6 bases). The CDR3 totals 13 residues. Trimming pared 8 bases from V and 4 bases from J, leaving 14 bases between. Germline assignment: CDR1 SNHLY and CDR2 FYNNEI. The CDR3 DNA reads TGTGCCAGCCACTCAGGGGAGGGCACTGAAGCTTTCTTT. It yields the protein CASHSGEGTEAFF.

J is TRBJ2-1 and V is TRBV5-1, with 7 bases fitting TRBD2. The J segment lost 5 bases and the V segment lost 5 bases, leaving 4 bases of the junction unmatched. The CDR3 covers 13 residues. Germline loops: CDR1 SGHRS, CDR2 YFSETQ. The CDR3 nucleotides read TGCGCCAGCAGGAGCGGGAACAACAATGAGCAGTTCTTC. It translates to CASRSGNNNEQFF.

The rearrangement joins TRBV11-2 to TRBJ1-2; D is uncertain. With 5 bases removed from V and 4 bases from J, the gap between germline ends came to 14 bases. Germline V gives CDR1 SGHAT, CDR2 FQNNGV. There are 14 residues in the CDR3. DNA for the CDR3: TGTGCCAGCAGCCCAGACGGGAACTCCTATGGCTACACCTTC. Translating it yields CASSPDGNSYGYTF.